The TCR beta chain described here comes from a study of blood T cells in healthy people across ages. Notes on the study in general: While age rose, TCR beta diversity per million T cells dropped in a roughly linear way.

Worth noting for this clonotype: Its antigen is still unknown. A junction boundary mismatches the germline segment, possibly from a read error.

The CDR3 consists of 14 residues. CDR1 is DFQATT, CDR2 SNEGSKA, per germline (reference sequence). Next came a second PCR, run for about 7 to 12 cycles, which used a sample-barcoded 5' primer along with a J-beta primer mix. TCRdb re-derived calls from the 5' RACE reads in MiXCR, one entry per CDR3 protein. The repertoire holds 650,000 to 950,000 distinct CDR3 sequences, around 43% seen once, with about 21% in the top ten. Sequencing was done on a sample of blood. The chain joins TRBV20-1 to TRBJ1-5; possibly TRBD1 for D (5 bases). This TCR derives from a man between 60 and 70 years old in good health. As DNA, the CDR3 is TGTAGTGCTATGCCCCGGGACTCCAATCAGCCCCAGCATTTT. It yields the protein CSAMPRDSNQPQHF.